Below, 32 T cell receptor beta chains from the same sample are listed, as sequenced in a study of regulatory T cells in long-lasting Graves disease. Relying on iRepertoire HTBI primers and Arm-PCR of CDR3 regions, the team built TCR beta libraries. TCRdb re-called the multiplex PCR reads with MiXCR, one entry per CDR3 protein. Seen here are around 450,000 distinct CDR3 sequences, about 16% observed once, and the top ten hold around 17%. Time point given: newly diagnosed GD, antithyroid drugs for less than 3 months. From RNA extracted from PBMCs, the TCR library was made. These data also formed part of another study, on T cells in Graves' hyperthyroidism and ophthalmopathy.

The material was peripheral blood mononuclear cells (PBMCs), obtained at new diagnosis, from a patient treated with antithyroid drugs. These receptors originate from a woman aged 25 to 39 with Graves disease.

The chain uses TRBV5-5 and TRBJ1-1; the D is unclear. The germline CDR1 and CDR2 sequences are SGHKS and YYEKEE (reference sequence). The CDR3 length is 14 residues. Trimming shortened V by 2 bases and J by 5 bases, and 13 bases separated the two germline ends. The CDR3 DNA sequence: TGTGCCAGCAGCTTCAAGGGTTTACGGACTGAAGCTTTCTTT. Protein: CASSFKGLRTEAFF.

J is TRBJ1-3 and V is TRBV13, with D maybe TRBD1 (5 bases). Germline V gene sequence: CDR1 PRHDT, CDR2 FYEKMQ (reference sequence). This CDR3 contains 16 residues. V was clipped by 3 bases and J by 0 bases, with 12 bases between them. CDR3 protein: CASSLTEMSSGNTIYF. The DNA for the CDR3 is TGTGCCAGCAGCTTGACAGAAATGAGCTCTGGAAACACCATATATTTT.

This chain uses TRBV2 with TRBJ1-5; D may be TRBD1 (5 bases). The CDR3 is 17 residues long. The ends were cut back, 3 bases at V and 7 bases at J, with 22 bases in the middle. CDR1 SNHLY and CDR2 FYNNEI come from the germline V gene. The CDR3 DNA follows: TGTGCCAGCAGTGACCTTCGGACACACCAGAACTCCCAGCCCCAGCATTTT. Encoded protein: CASSDLRTHQNSQPQHF.

This clonotype is labeled medium-sized. The V gene is TRBV11-1, the J gene TRBJ1-1; a weak D match, TRBD1 (5 bases). Per germline, CDR1 SGHAT and CDR2 FQDESV (reference sequence). CDR3 size: 13 residues. Trimming cost V 5 bases and J 3 bases, with 10 bases left between them. CDR3 DNA sequence: TGTGCCAGCAGCACTGCCAGGGACACTGAAGCTTTCTTT. Translation: CASSTARDTEAFF.

At least ten counts were recorded for this clonotype. The CDR3 DNA follows: TGTGCCAGCAGGGGTCCAGGACGTAGGGATACGCAGTATTTT. Its translation is CASRGPGRRDTQYF. The chain is built from TRBV2 and TRBJ2-3; D remains ambiguous. The CDR3 is 14 residues long. With 6 bases removed from V and 6 bases from J, the gap between germline ends came to 16 bases. Germline assignment: CDR1 SNHLY and CDR2 FYNNEI.

This clonotype has ten or more counts. The rearrangement links TRBV11-3 to TRBJ2-1; D remains ambiguous. The germline CDR1 and CDR2 sequences are SGHNT and YENEEA. This CDR3 has 12 residues. The V and J ends lost 3 bases and 2 bases respectively, with 2 bases between them. The CDR3 loop is CASSFAYNEQFF. DNA for the CDR3: TGTGCCAGCAGCTTTGCCTACAATGAGCAGTTCTTC.

V and J are TRBV6-1 and TRBJ2-2, with TRBD2 matching over 8 bases. After removal of 6 bases from V and 4 bases from J, the junction contained 4 bases not matched to a gene. Germline CDR1 MNHNS, CDR2 SASEGT. This CDR3 has 14 residues. CDR3 sequence: CASRGLGGTGELFF. The CDR3 DNA is TGTGCCAGCAGGGGACTAGGGGGCACCGGGGAGCTGTTTTTT.

The V gene is TRBV19, the J gene TRBJ1-1; 8 nucleotides match TRBD1. The CDR3 totals 14 residues. With 4 bases clipped from V and 2 bases from J, the junction kept 3 bases outside the gene matches. Germline values: CDR1 LNHDA, CDR2 SQIVND (reference sequence). The CDR3 bases are TGTGCCAGTAGTACCGGACAGGGAAACACTGAAGCTTTCTTT. Translation gives CASSTGQGNTEAFF.

There are many counts of this clonotype. V and J are TRBV18 and TRBJ1-4; D unclear. V gave up 2 bases and J gave up 7 bases, with 14 bases separating them. CDR1 is KGHSH and CDR2 is LQKENI in the germline V gene. The CDR3 is 15 amino acids. CDR3 sequence reads: CASSPSYLDGEKLFF. DNA for the CDR3: TGTGCCAGCTCACCATCATATTTAGATGGTGAAAAACTGTTTTTT.

This clonotype was seen ten or more times. V and J are TRBV7-2 and TRBJ2-1; 11 nucleotides line up with TRBD2. The CDR3 sequence is 17 residues long. Germline V gives CDR1 SGHTA, CDR2 FQGNSA. V dropped 5 bases and J dropped 7; count of bases not matched to a gene: 13. In DNA form, the CDR3 reads TGTGCCAGCAGCCTTGGGGGTAGCGGGAGGGCCAGGAATGAGCAGTTCTTC. Its protein product is CASSLGGSGRARNEQFF. The full variable domain, in which reference TRBV7-2 and TRBJ2-1 provide the parts outside the CDR3, is GAGVSQSPSNKVTEKGKDVELRCDPISGHTALYWYRQSLGQGLEFLIYFQGNSAPDKSGLPSDRFSAERTGGSVSTLTIQRTQQEDSAVYLCASSLGGSGRARNEQFFGPGTRLTVL.

Many counts were recorded for this clonotype. The rearrangement links TRBV11-2 to TRBJ2-7; no reliable D call. CDR3 length equals 15 residues. The germline V gene encodes CDR1 SGHAT and CDR2 FQNNGV. V lost 4 bases to trimming and J lost 7 bases, with 20 bases between them. CDR3 amino acids: CASSSTGARMWEQYF. The CDR3 nucleotides are TGTGCCAGCAGCTCGACCGGCGCTAGAATGTGGGAGCAGTACTTC.

Worth noting for this clonotype: A read error likely explains this, since a far larger clone differs by one base. V and J are TRBV2 and TRBJ2-1; 7 bases fit TRBD1. The tail of the sequence fits TRBJ2-3 better, so the J call may be wrong. This CDR3 is 15 amino acids long. Germline values: CDR1 SNHLY, CDR2 FYNNEI. The CDR3 bases are TGTGCCAGCAGTGTTGGGACAGCTAGCACAGGTACGCAGTATTTT. Protein: CASSVGTASTGTQYF.

This clonotype was picked up many times. The chain links TRBV20-1 to TRBJ2-2; the D call may be TRBD1 or TRBD2 (6 bases each). The CDR3 consists of 13 residues. V was pared by 3 bases and J by 10 bases, with 15 bases between. Per germline, CDR1 DFQATT and CDR2 SNEGSKA (reference sequence). The CDR3 spells CSASPRGQAELFF. The DNA for the CDR3 is TGCAGTGCTAGCCCCCGGGGGCAGGCGGAGCTGTTTTTT.

This clonotype came up many times. J is TRBJ1-1 and V is TRBV6-5, with a possible D match to TRBD1 (5 bases). The CDR3 covers 14 residues. Trimming left V 4 bases short and J 0 bases short, with 9 bases between. Germline V gives CDR1 MNHEY, CDR2 SVGAGI. The CDR3: CASSWRGMNTEAFF. In DNA, the CDR3 is TGTGCCAGCAGTTGGCGGGGGATGAACACTGAAGCTTTCTTT.

Many counts were recorded for this clonotype. The gene calls are TRBV11-1 and TRBJ2-1; D not certain. The V end lost 5 bases, the J end lost 0 bases, and 11 bases lay between the germline ends. CDR1 and CDR2 from the germline V gene are SGHAT and FQDESV (reference sequence). The CDR3 is made up of 15 amino acids. The CDR3 DNA reads TGTGCCAGCAGCGACCGCACGAGCTCCTACAATGAGCAGTTCTTC. The encoded protein is CASSDRTSSYNEQFF.

At least ten counts were recorded for this clonotype. The chain couples TRBV11-1 to TRBJ2-7, with 7 bases that match TRBD1. V was clipped by 1 base and J by 2 bases; unmatched bases: 2. Germline CDR1 and CDR2: SGHAT and FQDESV (reference sequence). The CDR3 runs to 14 residues. CDR3 nucleotide sequence: TGTGCCAGCAGCTTAGTCGGGACAGCCTACGAGCAGTACTTC. This translates into CASSLVGTAYEQYF.

This clonotype has ten or more counts. This chain uses TRBV2 with TRBJ2-7, with D possibly being TRBD1 (7 bases). Germline loops: CDR1 SNHLY, CDR2 FYNNEI. The CDR3 extends over 15 amino acids. V lost 7 bases and J 0 bases, leaving 16 bases between the germline ends. CDR3 sequence reads: CASTPGGSSSYEQYF. The CDR3 coding sequence is TGTGCCAGCACCCCAGGGGGGTCCAGCTCCTACGAGCAGTACTTC.

There are many counts of this clonotype. The chain joins TRBV12-5 to TRBJ1-5; D uncertain. Looked up from germline, CDR1 is LGHNT and CDR2 is FRNRAP. The CDR3 extends over 14 amino acids. The germline V and J ends were trimmed by 7 bases and 3 bases, with 13 bases remaining between them. CDR3 loop: CASAFASNNQPQHF. The CDR3 coding sequence is TGTGCTAGTGCCTTTGCGTCAAACAATCAGCCCCAGCATTTT. The full variable domain, in which reference TRBV12-5 and TRBJ1-5 provide the parts outside the CDR3, is DARVTQTPRHKVTEMGQEVTMRCQPILGHNTVFWYRQTMMQGLELLAYFRNRAPLDDSGMPKDRFSAEMPDATLATLKIQPSEPRDSAVYFCASAFASNNQPQHFGDGTRLSIL.

This clonotype has ten or more counts. The V and J genes are TRBV28 and TRBJ2-5, with D possibly matching TRBD2 (5 bases). This CDR3 spans 17 amino acids. Between the trimmed V and J ends, which lost 5 bases and 4 bases, there was a span of 23 bases. Germline V lookup: CDR1 MDHEN, CDR2 SYDVKM. The CDR3 DNA sequence: TGTGCCAGCAGTCCGAACTGGACGGGGTCTCAGGTAGAGACCCAGTACTTC. Its translation: CASSPNWTGSQVETQYF.

This clonotype was recorded many times. CDR3 DNA sequence: TGTGCCAGCAGTCCCGGCGGGTTCACAGATACGCAGTATTTT. The encoded protein is CASSPGGFTDTQYF. The chain employs TRBV27 and TRBJ2-3, with a possible D match to TRBD2 (5 bases). Trimming pared 5 bases from V and 2 bases from J, leaving 11 bases between. Germline-derived CDR1 and CDR2 are MNHEY and SMNVEV (reference sequence). The CDR3 length is 14 residues.

This clonotype was counted ten times or more. The chain employs TRBV2 and TRBJ2-4; no firm D call. Germline CDR1 is SNHLY and CDR2 is FYNNEI. Trimming removed 7 bases at V and 7 bases at J, with 8 bases between. This CDR3 spans 11 amino acids. The DNA of the CDR3 is TGTGCCAGCACCTCAGTGAACATTCAGTACTTC. Protein product: CASTSVNIQYF.

The chain is built from TRBV30 and TRBJ1-5; D not certain. Between the trimmed V and J ends, which lost 2 bases and 7 bases, there was a span of 9 bases. The V gene's germline CDR1 is GTSNPN and CDR2 SVGIG (reference sequence). The CDR3 sequence is 12 residues long. The CDR3 region is CAWSPGSQPQHF. CDR3 coding DNA: TGTGCCTGGAGTCCCGGGTCACAGCCCCAGCATTTT.

This clonotype appeared many times. The chain couples TRBV11-3 to TRBJ2-1; D gene ambiguous. This CDR3 is 16 amino acids long. The germline V gene encodes CDR1 SGHNT and CDR2 YENEEA. The V gene lost 5 bases and the J gene lost 4 bases, with 18 bases spanning the gap. The CDR3 sequence is CASSLEVGNSYNEQFF. CDR3 sequence (DNA): TGTGCCAGCAGCCTCGAGGTAGGGAACTCATACAATGAGCAGTTCTTC. Full variable domain (rest looked up from reference TRBV11-3 and TRBJ2-1): EAGVVQSPRYKIIEKKQPVAFWCNPISGHNTLYWYLQNLGQGPELLIRYENEEAVDDSQLPKDRFSAERLKGVDSTLKIQPAELGDSAVYLCASSLEVGNSYNEQFFGPGTRLTVL.

This clonotype was recorded at least ten times. The chain links TRBV11-2 to TRBJ1-2, with 10 bases that match TRBD1. V shed 4 bases and J 8 bases; nucleotides not matched to a gene: 7. There are 14 residues in the CDR3. The V gene's germline CDR1 is SGHAT and CDR2 FQNNGV. CDR3 region: CASSSTGGGWGYTF. CDR3 nucleotide sequence: TGTGCCAGCAGCTCGACAGGGGGCGGCTGGGGCTACACCTTC.

Ten or more counts support this clonotype. The chain uses TRBV6-1 and TRBJ1-1; D is perhaps TRBD1 (5 bases). Trimming pared 7 bases from V and 2 bases from J, leaving 14 bases between. The CDR3 is 14 residues long. Germline loops: CDR1 MNHNS, CDR2 SASEGT. CDR3 loop: CASTYQGGNTEAFF. Written as DNA, the CDR3 is TGTGCCAGCACCTACCAGGGAGGTAACACTGAAGCTTTCTTT.

This clonotype came up many times. The chain employs TRBV20-1 and TRBJ1-2; TRBD1 matches 10 bases. Germline trimming cut 5 bases from V and 9 bases from J; bases unmatched to any gene: 6. The CDR3 contains 12 residues. The germline CDR1 and CDR2 sequences are DFQATT and SNEGSKA (reference sequence). As DNA, the CDR3 is TGCAGTGCTTACCCGGGACAGGGGCGCTACACCTTC. Encoded protein: CSAYPGQGRYTF.

This clonotype appeared a few times. The chain carries TRBV28 and TRBJ1-2; TRBD1 matches 8 bases. CDR1 and CDR2 from the germline V gene are MDHEN and SYDVKM. This CDR3 contains 12 residues. V lost 10 bases, J lost 7 bases, and 8 bases stayed unmatched. CDR3 loop: CAILTGVGGYTF. Here the CDR3 DNA reads TGTGCCATCCTGACAGGGGTAGGTGGCTACACCTTC.

This clonotype was seen many times. This chain links TRBV7-9 with TRBJ1-5, with TRBD1 as a possible D gene (6 bases). This CDR3 comprises 12 residues. Per germline, CDR1 SEHNR and CDR2 FQNEAQ (reference sequence). Trimming stripped 9 bases from V and 10 bases from J, with 16 bases between. The CDR3 DNA is TGTGCCAGAAACAGGGACTCGGGTCCCCAGCATTTT. Translating it yields CARNRDSGPQHF.

This clonotype was counted a few times. The V gene is TRBV7-9, the J gene TRBJ2-7, with TRBD2 matching 7 bases. V lost 3 bases, J lost 2 bases, and 10 bases stayed unmatched. CDR3 length: 16 residues. Germline CDR1 reads SEHNR; CDR2 reads FQNEAQ (reference sequence). CDR3 coding DNA: TGTGCCAGCAGCTTCGCCCCCGGCGGGGGTGCCTACGAGCAGTACTTC. Translation: CASSFAPGGGAYEQYF.

This clonotype was seen ten or more times. The genes are TRBV5-1 and TRBJ2-7; D may be TRBD2 (5 bases). V lost 0 bases, J lost 2 bases, and 6 bases lay in between. Germline V gene data show CDR1 as SGHRS and CDR2 as YFSETQ. The CDR3 is 13 amino acids. CDR3 amino acids: CASSLGEPYEQYF. CDR3 coding DNA: TGCGCCAGCAGCTTGGGGGAGCCCTACGAGCAGTACTTC.

This clonotype was found a few times. The V call is TRBV19, the J call TRBJ1-4; D remains unclear. The germline V gene has CDR1 LNHDA and CDR2 SQIVND (reference sequence). This CDR3 spans 18 amino acids. Trimming took off 4 bases at V and 0 bases at J, with 18 bases between the two ends. The CDR3 region is CASSTFIGWGATNEKLFF. CDR3 in DNA: TGTGCCAGTAGTACCTTTATCGGCTGGGGAGCAACTAATGAAAAACTGTTTTTT.

This clonotype was counted ten times or more. This sequence joins TRBV12-3 or TRBV12-4 and TRBJ1-1, with TRBD1 identical over 9 bases. J lost 7 bases, V lost 4 bases, and 7 bases had no gene match. CDR3 length equals 14 residues. The CDR3 spells CASSSGTGFGEAFF. The CDR3, as DNA: TGTGCCAGCAGTTCCGGGACAGGGTTTGGTGAAGCTTTCTTT.